This T cell receptor beta chain derives from a study of cytomegalovirus exposure and HLA in healthy donors. PCR was performed using 60 Vbeta and 13 Jbeta primers. Measured with immunoSEQ multiplex PCR; TCRdb has only the in-frame clones, and not every one. The sample gives approximately 110,000 clones, around two thirds of which show up once; about 4.9% is in the top ten. This clone was recorded a few times. The V gene lost 4 bases and the J gene lost 4 bases, with 11 bases spanning the gap. Looked up from germline, CDR1 is SGHDT and CDR2 is YYEEEE. CDR3 size: 14 residues. The receptor's source is a man aged 60 to 75 in good health and CMV-seropositive. The sample consisted of PBMCs. The chain recombines TRBV5-6 with TRBJ1-4; perhaps TRBD1 as D (6 bases). In nucleotides, the CDR3 is TGTGCCAGCAGCCCGGGACATAATAATGAAAAACTGTTTTTT. It translates to CASSPGHNNEKLFF.